Each of the 8 T cell receptor beta chains below was sequenced from the same sample in a study of T cells of healthy individuals. MiXCR was run by TCRdb on the 5' RACE reads, yielding one entry per CDR3 protein. This sample has some 69,000 distinct CDR3 sequences, with around 15% found just once. The receptors were sampled from a human donor in good health.

This clonotype was observed at least ten times. V and J are TRBV12-3 or TRBV12-4 and TRBJ2-1; TRBD2 aligns across 15 bases. The V gene end was trimmed by 6 bases and the J gene end by 4 bases; junction bases not matched to a gene: 4. The length of the CDR3 is 16 residues. In DNA, the CDR3 is TGTGCCAGCAGAGGACTAGCGGGAGGGAGATACAATGAGCAGTTCTTC. Translated: CASRGLAGGRYNEQFF.

The chain recombines TRBV2 with TRBJ1-1; unclear D gene. This CDR3 spans 13 amino acids. Germline V lookup: CDR1 SNHLY, CDR2 FYNNEI. V was shortened by 0 bases and J by 11 bases, with 13 bases between the two germline ends. The CDR3 DNA reads as TGTGCCAGCAGTGAAGCCCGGACGTCCCCCGCTTTCTTT. It specifies CASSEARTSPAFF.

This clonotype was detected many times. The genes are TRBV3-1 and TRBJ2-2; D is ambiguous. The V gene's germline CDR1 is LGHDT and CDR2 YNNKEL (reference sequence). Trimming left V 1 base short and J 7 bases short, with 10 bases between. CDR3 length: 14 residues. In DNA, the CDR3 is TGTGCCAGCAGCCAAGGCGTAGTAATCGGGGAGCTGTTTTTT. Residues: CASSQGVVIGELFF.

This clonotype was seen at least ten times. The chain combines TRBV20-1 with TRBJ2-1, with D possibly being TRBD1 (6 bases). Germline CDR1 reads DFQATT; CDR2 reads SNEGSKA (reference sequence). This CDR3 contains 16 residues. V gave up 0 bases and J gave up 7 bases, with 19 bases separating them. CDR3 in DNA: TGCAGTGCTAGAGATCGTAGTCAGGGGATAGGGAATGAGCAGTTCTTC. Encoded protein: CSARDRSQGIGNEQFF.

The J gene is TRBJ1-1, the V gene TRBV7-9; D is unclear. V was cut by 4 bases and J by 1 base, with 7 bases left in between. The germline V gene has CDR1 SEHNR and CDR2 FQNEAQ (reference sequence). The CDR3 is 13 amino acids. CDR3 sequence (DNA): TGTGCCAGCAGCTCCTACAAGAACACTGAAGCTTTCTTT. It encodes CASSSYKNTEAFF.

This clonotype was counted ten times or more. J is TRBJ2-5 and V is TRBV20-1; 10 bases line up with TRBD2. Per germline, CDR1 DFQATT and CDR2 SNEGSKA (reference sequence). The CDR3 has 16 residues. V shed 0 bases, J shed 5 bases, and the junction held 9 bases outside the gene matches. The CDR3 sequence is CSARDEAGGAAETQYF. The CDR3 nucleotides are TGCAGTGCTAGAGATGAAGCGGGAGGGGCCGCCGAGACCCAGTACTTC.

Many counts were recorded for this clonotype. The V call is TRBV20-1, the J call TRBJ1-5, with a tentative D call TRBD1 (6 bases). This CDR3 contains 14 residues. Trimming left V 7 bases short and J 2 bases short, with 15 bases between. Germline V gene data show CDR1 as DFQATT and CDR2 as SNEGSKA (reference sequence). The CDR3 protein is CSVPMGGGNQPQHF. The CDR3 nucleotides read TGCAGTGTCCCTATGGGGGGCGGCAATCAGCCCCAGCATTTT.

Turning to this clonotype: This may be a read error, as it is one base from a much larger clone. This rearrangement joins TRBV4-2 to TRBJ2-7; D not certain. This CDR3 is built from 13 residues. In germline, CDR1 is LGHNA, CDR2 YNFKEQ. The CDR3: CASSQGYGYGQYF. The CDR3 region has the DNA TGTGCCAGCAGCCAAGGGTACGGCTACGGGCAGTACTTC.